The 18 T cell receptor beta chains given below trace back to one sample, sequenced in a study of T cell responses to AZD1222 COVID-19 vaccine (dated by TCRdb to the early 2020s). Receptor amplification or capture employed the immunoSEQ multiplex PCR assay. This is the immuneACCESS table as TCRdb keeps it, with only in-frame sequences that have V and J called. A part of the clones is gone; compared with another copy, unresolved V genes explain less than half, and the rest is unexplained. The sample has approximately 99,000 clones on record, nearly 90% of them singletons. The ten largest clones capture 2.9% of the sample. What this sample's time point label stands for: baseline before first vaccination. Sequences were derived from peripheral blood, sampled on day 0 of AZD1222 vaccination. The receptors come from an adult in good health.

The chain carries TRBV4-2 and TRBJ1-2, with D perhaps matching TRBD1 (6 bases). The CDR3 consists of 15 residues. In germline, CDR1 is LGHNA, CDR2 YNFKEQ. V lost 0 bases to trimming and J lost 6 bases, with 14 bases between them. The CDR3 sequence: CASSQELLAGDGYTF. In DNA form, the CDR3 reads TGTGCCAGCAGCCAAGAACTGCTGGCAGGGGATGGCTACACCTTC.

J is TRBJ2-5 and V is TRBV7-2, with unresolved D. This CDR3 has 11 amino acids. The ends were cut back, 5 bases at V and 5 bases at J, with 6 bases in the middle. The germline V gene encodes CDR1 SGHTA and CDR2 FQGNSA. DNA for the CDR3: TGTGCCAGCAGCCCCCTGGAGACCCAGTACTTC. This sequence encodes CASSPLETQYF.

The table lists this clone with a few counts. CDR3 residues: CASRHRENTEAFF. CDR3 sequence (DNA): TGTGCCAGCAGACACAGGGAGAACACTGAAGCTTTCTTT. The chain couples TRBV6-5 to TRBJ1-1; weak D call: TRBD1 (6 bases). With 6 bases removed from V and 1 base from J, the gap between germline ends came to 9 bases. Germline V lookup: CDR1 MNHEY, CDR2 SVGAGI. The CDR3 has 13 amino acids.

The gene calls are TRBV10-3 and TRBJ1-5; no firm D call. V gave up 8 bases and J gave up 0 bases, with 5 bases separating them. Germline-derived CDR1 and CDR2 are ENHRY and SYGVKD. This CDR3 has 12 residues. The CDR3 is CAIGDSNQPQHF. The CDR3 DNA reads TGTGCCATCGGGGATAGCAATCAGCCCCAGCATTTT.

The V call is TRBV3-1 (or the pseudogene TRBV3-2), the J call TRBJ2-1, with TRBD2 as a possible D gene (5 bases). Trimming removed 4 bases at V and 10 bases at J, with 11 bases between. This CDR3 comprises 12 residues. Germline CDR1 reads LGHDT; CDR2 reads YNNKEL (reference sequence). The CDR3 bases are TGTGCCAGCAGCCCCGGGGTGGGAGAGCAGTTCTTC. It codes for CASSPGVGEQFF.

This rearrangement joins TRBV5-8 to TRBJ2-2; possible D gene TRBD2, 7 bases. Germline CDR1 SGHTS, CDR2 YDEGEE. Deletions cut 3 bases from V and 3 bases from J, with 12 bases between. CDR3 length equals 15 residues. CDR3 bases: TGTGCCAGCAGCTGGGGGGGACACTACACCGGGGAGCTGTTTTTT. It yields the protein CASSWGGHYTGELFF.

This chain links TRBV2 with TRBJ2-1; D not certain. Trimming took 10 bases from V and 6 from J, leaving 13 bases between them. The CDR3 sequence is 12 residues long. Germline CDR1 and CDR2: SNHLY and FYNNEI. The CDR3 reads CATSLTANEQFF. In nucleotides, the CDR3 is TGTGCCACTTCCCTGACGGCCAATGAGCAGTTCTTC. Filled out from reference TRBV2 and TRBJ2-1, the complete variable domain reads EPEVTQTPSHQVTQMGQEVILRCVPISNHLYFYWYRQILGQKVEFLVSFYNNEISEKSEIFDDQFSVERPDGSNFTLKIRSTKLEDSAMYFCATSLTANEQFFGPGTRLTVL.

The rearrangement links TRBV5-4 to TRBJ1-1, with a weak D call TRBD1 (5 bases). V was shortened by 4 bases and J by 1 base, with 8 bases between the two germline ends. Germline CDR1 reads SGHNT; CDR2 reads YYREEE (reference sequence). The CDR3 runs 13 residues. CDR3 loop: CASSAGQNTEAFF. DNA of the CDR3: TGTGCCAGCAGCGCCGGACAGAACACTGAAGCTTTCTTT.

The chain couples TRBV27 to TRBJ1-1; D is uncertain. Trimming removed 3 bases at V and 1 base at J, with 9 bases between. From germline, CDR1 is MNHEY and CDR2 SMNVEV (reference sequence). This CDR3 is built from 14 residues. This chain's CDR3 is CASSFIGRNTEAFF. CDR3 DNA: TGTGCCAGCAGTTTTATCGGTAGGAACACTGAAGCTTTCTTT.

J is TRBJ1-5 and V is TRBV25-1; 9 positions match TRBD1. This CDR3 comprises 15 residues. Germline V gives CDR1 MGHDK, CDR2 SYGVNS. V lost 3 bases, J lost 7 bases, and 7 bases stayed unmatched. The CDR3 DNA reads as TGTGCCAGCAGTGACAAAGGACAGGGGTGGCAGCCCCAGCATTTT. Translated: CASSDKGQGWQPQHF.

The chain couples TRBV5-5 to TRBJ1-1; TRBD1 matches at 8 bases. The germline gives CDR1 SGHKS, CDR2 YYEKEE (reference sequence). V lost 1 base, J lost 6 bases, and 8 bases stayed unmatched. The CDR3 consists of 15 residues. The CDR3 nucleotides are TGTGCCAGCAGCTTGATGACAGGGGTTCTGTCTGAAGCTTTCTTT. It encodes CASSLMTGVLSEAFF.

For the CDR3, the DNA is TGTGCCAGCAGCTTCACCAACCGGGCCAACCCATCTGGTGAGACCCAGTACTTC. As protein: CASSFTNRANPSGETQYF. The rearrangement uses TRBV11-3 and TRBJ2-5; no reliable D call. Deletions cut 3 bases from V and 5 bases from J, with 25 bases between. CDR1 SGHNT and CDR2 YENEEA come from the germline V gene. The CDR3 consists of 18 residues.

The chain combines TRBV12-3 or TRBV12-4 with TRBJ1-1, with D possibly matching TRBD1 (6 bases). The V gene lost 8 bases and the J gene lost 1 base, with 8 bases spanning the gap. The length of the CDR3 is 12 residues. In DNA, the CDR3 is TGTGCCAGCCAGACAGGGAACACTGAAGCTTTCTTT. It translates to CASQTGNTEAFF.

The gene calls are TRBV4-1 and TRBJ1-5; the D is unclear. Germline assignment: CDR1 MGHRA and CDR2 YSYEKL. V shed 1 base and J shed 12 bases, with 19 bases lying between them. The CDR3 loop spans 15 amino acids. The DNA of the CDR3 is TGCGCCAGCAGCCAAGTGGGCCAAAGAGTAGGCTACCAGCATTTT. Translating gives CASSQVGQRVGYQHF.

The chain carries TRBV28 and TRBJ2-5, with 9 bases lining up with TRBD1. V dropped 5 bases and J dropped 6; count of bases not matched to a gene: 7. The germline V gene has CDR1 MDHEN and CDR2 SYDVKM. This CDR3 is built from 14 residues. The CDR3 protein is CASSQRQGEKTQYF. In DNA, the CDR3 is TGTGCCAGCAGTCAGAGACAGGGGGAGAAGACCCAGTACTTC.

The V and J genes are TRBV12-5 and TRBJ2-2; 8 bases map to TRBD2. The V segment lost 10 bases and the J segment 0 bases; nucleotides outside the gene matches: 19. The germline gives CDR1 LGHNT, CDR2 FRNRAP. This CDR3 has 19 residues. CDR3 nucleotides: TGTGCTACGGGAGGTAGCCGATCAGCGGGGGCCCCGAACACCGGGGAGCTGTTTTTT. Residues: CATGGSRSAGAPNTGELFF.

The V call is TRBV19, the J call TRBJ1-2, with D tentatively TRBD1 (6 bases). The V and J ends lost 3 bases and 4 bases respectively, with 12 bases between them. The germline V gene encodes CDR1 LNHDA and CDR2 SQIVND (reference sequence). The CDR3 consists of 14 residues. CDR3 in amino acids: CASSILQGFYGYTF. CDR3 DNA: TGTGCCAGTAGTATCCTACAGGGCTTCTATGGCTACACCTTC.

The rearrangement joins TRBV25-1 to TRBJ2-7, with a weak D call TRBD1 (6 bases). CDR3 length equals 14 residues. Trimming pared 6 bases from V and 2 bases from J, leaving 14 bases between. Germline V lookup: CDR1 MGHDK, CDR2 SYGVNS. Here the CDR3 reads CASSPGTPTYEQYF. CDR3 nucleotide sequence: TGTGCCAGCAGCCCCGGGACACCTACCTACGAGCAGTACTTC.